Detailed here is one T cell receptor (beta chain). This receptor's antigen is unknown. Base-call qualities are not available, and no considerably larger clone is one nucleotide away. Its CDR3 holds 15 amino acids, cysteine through phenylalanine. Just CDR3 DNA is preserved here, 45 bases in frame from base 1. The germline V gene supplies CDR1 SGHTA and CDR2 FQGTGA. Trimming costs V 4 bases and J 2 bases, and their ends lie 12 bases apart. The data stem from a study of cytomegalovirus exposure and HLA in healthy donors (TCRdb year 2017). As for the study more broadly: An earlier analysis of approximately 550 of the donors reported about 250 Gb of sequence data and roughly 110 million unique TCR beta sequences from 150 million to 200 million T cells. Approximately 310 gigabases of sequencing data and 80 million or so unique TCR sequences were included in an early release covering over 600 HLA-typed donors. Of the roughly 400 genotyped donors, approximately 83% fell in the genetic ancestry cluster associated with self-reported Caucasian donors. The study aimed to test whether signatures of past pathogen exposure could be identified by cataloging public T cell receptors. The study profiled the T cell repertoires of approximately 700 subjects by immunosequencing and related them to cytomegalovirus serostatus. Along with the approximately 650-subject first cohort, a separate validation cohort of over 90 different subjects was used. To predict cytomegalovirus infection status, the study combined high-throughput TCR immunosequencing, statistical association of individual TCRs with disease status, and machine learning. In a later analysis, previously published TCR beta repertoires from fewer than 750 donors were re-analyzed and high-resolution HLA genotyping was added so that TCR occurrence patterns could be studied. Rather than drawing on any new phenotypic data, the later analysis identified candidate immune exposures from TCR beta sequences and the way those sequences occurred across donors. To decide whether each TCR beta V gene segment behaved as functional or pseudogenic, an earlier analysis of some 600 of the donors relied on high-throughput TCR beta sequencing. Donor age, sex, ethnicity and CMV serostatus were compiled alongside the repertoire data. In a later genetic analysis, genome-wide SNP genotypes for about 55% of the 666 donors were used, and that subset was treated as a discovery cohort. All discovery cohort repertoires had been generated using a single sequencing platform. Both class I and class II loci were covered by HLA typing, at four-digit resolution. Typing coverage varied by locus: 629-630 donors for A, B, C, DRB1 and DQB1; some 520 for DQA1; some 610 for DPA1; around 450 for DPB1. Five DR-DQ haplotypes were handled as single units for association and clustering because linkage in the cohort was strong. Among around 400 genotyped donors of the cohort, an average of roughly 240,000 unique TCR beta nucleotide sequences were sequenced per donor, roughly 20% of them non-productive. Findings and caveats that apply to the study as a whole: In a later analysis, several top co-occurrence clusters were reported to appear linked to parvovirus B19, influenza, CMV and Epstein-Barr virus. Because HLA typing was unavailable for some donors at each locus, only the typed subset was used in association tests. The only immune exposure information available for the cohort was CMV serostatus. In this cohort, only TCR beta chains were sequenced, and detectable features were limited by the absence of alpha or paired-chain data. Sequencing depth was assumed to be roughly uniform across donors in the presence/absence analyses, though that assumption may not hold. Across donors, most TCR sequences were observed very rarely, whereas some public TCRs were present in many individuals. Correlated functional status among segregating V segments might reflect linkage disequilibrium, but an unknown experimental factor could not be ruled out. Cytomegalovirus status was reported to be diagnosed by the classifier with high specificity and sensitivity in both the original and validation cohorts. In a later genetic analysis, fewer N-insertions in productive TCRs were reported among donors in an Asian-associated ancestry cluster than the approximately 710-donor mean. Most CMV-associated TCR beta chains appeared to be HLA-restricted in a later analysis, and the HLA associations seemed to be driven largely by CMV exposure. Some IMGT-functional V segments, including TRBV6-2 and TRBV6-3, could not be told apart with the 87-base-pair reads, so those segments were excluded. In a later analysis, around 15,000 TCR beta sequences were associated with specific HLA alleles at a false discovery rate of 0.05. The study gave a list of 150 to 200 TCR beta chains associated with cytomegalovirus. Strong co-occurrence of HLA alleles, especially DR and DQ, made assigning TCR associations to individual alleles difficult. The earlier analysis of 450 to 700 of the donors excluded some 16 rarely observed V segments, including chromosome 9 orphons, because counts were too low. A further reported finding was that TCR beta sequences accurately predicted the HLA-A and HLA-B alleles for most subjects in the first cohort. Compared with equally common non-associated chains, HLA-associated TCR beta chains in a later analysis were more clonally expanded and had lower generation probabilities. Broadly in line with IMGT annotations, most TCR beta V segments showed up in productive rearrangements about 87% or about 30% of the time in an earlier analysis of about 500 of the donors. The authors suggested that the approach could potentially be extended to other disease states and immunological phenotypes. A few of the identified cytomegalovirus-associated TCR beta chains were confirmed in vitro to be specific for cytomegalovirus antigens. An association between a missense DCLRE1C variant and V-gene and J-gene trimming of TCR beta chains was found in a later genetic analysis and replicated in an independent cohort. In a later analysis, the rate of TCR association differed among HLA loci, with DRB1 alleles having the most associated TCRs and HLA-C alleles having the fewest. The sequencing pipeline was judged likely to have produced a cluster of highly shared sequence variants as a technical artifact.

Receptor libraries were prepared by the immunoSEQ multiplex PCR assay. The multiplex PCR relied on a mix of 60 forward primers for TCR Vbeta segments and 13 reverse primers for TCR Jbeta segments. The CDR3 region of rearranged TCR beta genes was amplified from genomic DNA with a multiplex PCR assay. The Illumina HiSeq System was used to sequence the amplified TCR beta libraries as 87-base-pair reads. In the authors' own workflow: In a later analysis, about 80 million unique TCR beta chains were counted across the roughly 700 repertoires, and around 10 million of these chains were shared by at least two donors. Raw reads were error-corrected and collapsed into unique sequences with a nearest-neighbor algorithm that merged closely related sequences to remove PCR and sequencing errors. To assign V, D and J gene segments, CDR3 sequences were aligned to IMGT reference sequences. Each retained sequence needed at least a six-nucleotide match to both a V gene segment and a J gene segment. Rearrangements were called productive when the CDR3 lacked stop codons and stayed in frame with V and J; all others were non-productive. Following IMGT convention, CDR3 was defined as the stretch from the second conserved V-encoded cysteine up to the conserved J-encoded phenylalanine. The earlier analysis of 587 of the donors excluded sequences that lacked an unambiguous match to a single V gene segment. An earlier analysis of about 590 of the donors classified V segments as functional when productive rearrangements were above 56.7% and as segregating when the standard deviation between donors was above 5%. To diagnose cytomegalovirus status from the catalog of TCR beta chain sequences, a statistical classification framework was built. In a later analysis, V and J genes were assigned by comparing TCR nucleotide sequences against IMGT/GENE-DB human TR gene sequences. A later analysis assigned CDR3 sequences and most-parsimonious VDJ recombination scenarios with the TCRdist pipeline. In a later analysis, each TCR beta chain was defined by its CDR3 amino acid sequence together with its V-gene family, and reads without a unique V-gene family were excluded. In a later analysis, nearly 600 highly shared, low-generation-probability nucleotide sequences were removed to address suspected cross-contamination and a sequencing artifact. For each public chain, a later analysis derived a clonal expansion index from normalized ranks of inferred template counts within each repertoire. In a later analysis, generation probabilities were computed using a VDJ recombination model fitted to out-of-frame rearrangements, and the results were checked against IGoR. Hypergeometric tests were used in a later analysis to score TCR-TCR, TCR-HLA and TCR-CMV co-occurrence, with a repertoire-size bias correction applied to the TCR pairs. To estimate false discovery rates, a later analysis permuted the HLA or CMV assignments 20 times. A later analysis grouped co-occurring TCRs with DBSCAN, adding TCRdist sequence similarity when clustering within HLA-allele-positive subsets. Repertoires with fewer than 30,000 or more than 120,000 public chains were left out of co-occurrence clustering, as were five repertoires with anomalous nucleotide sharing. TCRdb stores this immuneACCESS table with in-frame sequences only. Part of the clones is absent; in the studies checked, under half of the shortfall reflects unresolved V genes, and no reason is known for the rest. V and J calls and clone size come straight from that table; D and trimming were deduced from the DNA. In this sample the table shows under 200,000 clones, 80% of which occur a single time. Jointly, the top ten make up 1.3% of the sample.

In total, over 600 healthy bone marrow donors made up the cohort. At the time of sampling, every cohort member was nominally healthy, though immune exposures that went unrecorded were likely present. The donor tested CMV seronegative and was one of the 352 seronegative cohort members. A peripheral blood sample was collected from each donor, and TCR beta sequencing was performed on peripheral blood mononuclear cells. Genomic DNA extraction from the blood cell samples was performed with the Qiagen DNeasy Blood Extraction Kit. The TCR sequence derives from a man between 25 and 39 years old in good health and CMV-seronegative. The sequenced sample consisted of PBMCs. The sequence joins TRBV7-3 to TRBJ2-1; the D gene assignment is ambiguous. The nucleotide sequence reads as follows: TGTGCCAGCAGCTCAACTACAATACCCTACAATGAGCAGTTCTTC. Its protein is CASSSTTIPYNEQFF. The entire variable domain, with the stretches around the CDR3 drawn from the reference TRBV7-3 and TRBJ2-1 proteins, is GAGVSQTPSNKVTEKGKYVELRCDPISGHTALYWYRQSLGQGPEFLIYFQGTGAADDSGLPNDRFFAVRPEGSVSTLKIQRTERGDSAVYLCASSSTTIPYNEQFFGPGTRLTVL.